Described below is a single TCR beta chain sequence and its context. Its antigen remains unidentified. The CDR3 is made up of 17 amino acids. V shed 3 bases and J 1 base; nucleotides not matched to a gene: 10. In germline, CDR1 is LNHDA, CDR2 SQIVND (reference sequence). This entry is derived from a study of cytomegalovirus exposure and HLA in healthy donors. Notes on the study in general: Despite most TCR sequences being rare, some public TCRs occurred in many donors. Among TCR beta chains, those listed as cytomegalovirus-associated numbered about 160. Reportedly, cytomegalovirus status was diagnosed with high sensitivity and specificity.

Sequencing was performed with immunoSEQ multiplex PCR; in TCRdb, only in-frame clones are kept and a portion is missing. This table holds some 130,000 clones, approximately 87% found once. It was the roughly 130-subject validation cohort, separate from the roughly 700-subject first cohort, to which the donors belonged. The specimen was PBMCs. The chain uses TRBV19 and TRBJ2-7; 9 bases match TRBD2. This clonotype was sampled from a man aged 18 to 29 in good health and CMV-seronegative. CDR3 DNA: TGTGCCAGTAGTATCCACCCGACTAGCGGAGCTTCCTACGAGCAGTACTTC. Protein product: CASSIHPTSGASYEQYF. Variable domain in full (rest from reference TRBV19 and TRBJ2-7): DGGITQSPKYLFRKEGQNVTLSCEQNLNHDAMYWYRQDPGQGLRLIYYSQIVNDFQKGDIAEGYSVSREKKESFPLTVTSAQKNPTAFYLCASSIHPTSGASYEQYFGPGTRLTVT.